The rows below give T cell receptor beta chains drawn from one sample of a study of cytomegalovirus exposure and HLA in healthy donors. The protocol was immunoSEQ multiplex PCR, while the TCRdb copy is restricted to in-frame clones and leaves out a portion. The data contain about 130,000 clones, 80% of them singletons. Sequenced sample: PBMCs. The source of these receptors is a male donor in good health and CMV-seronegative. CDR3s include the opening cysteine and the closing phenylalanine or tryptophan. The order of the fields is V gene, CDR3 protein.

V: TRBV15; CDR3: CATSTLGTSGIMLGDNYEQYF
V: TRBV19; CDR3: CASSRDREWVTEAFF
V: TRBV9; CDR3: CASSVRGDTGELFF
V: TRBV10-1; CDR3: CASTPWTGSVTQYF
V: TRBV28; CDR3: CATKLQVPPSEAFF
V: TRBV30; CDR3: CAWSFQFSYEQYF
V: TRBV10-3; CDR3: CAIRESRADRHYGYTF
V: TRBV9; CDR3: CASSVTSGNSGANGLTF
V: TRBV5-4; CDR3: CASSWRSGGEADTQYF
V: TRBV9; CDR3: CASSGTGNYGYTF
V: TRBV7-2; CDR3: CASSLDAGAGYTF
V: TRBV7-9; CDR3: CASSQGQGRYNEQFF
V: TRBV14; CDR3: CASSHRNSYGYTF
V: TRBV9; CDR3: CASSVQAGGSNTGELFF
V: TRBV28; CDR3: CASSRYKTGGRRTEAFF
V: TRBV27; CDR3: CASKSLNRVSNQPQHF
V: TRBV7-9; CDR3: CASSTLQGPYYGYTF
V: TRBV5-6; CDR3: CASRDGYRAGYGYTF
V: TRBV18; CDR3: CASSPPAEDRAFTYEQYF
V: TRBV7-8; CDR3: CASSLARDSYNEQFF
V: TRBV28; CDR3: CASSRVTGTHQPQHF
V: TRBV30; CDR3: CASHGSSGNTIYF
V: TRBV4-2; CDR3: CASSPWPSGYEQYF
V: TRBV6-1; CDR3: CASSLSSGSRDEQFF
V: TRBV7-9; CDR3: CASSFERGGGYNEQFF
V: TRBV7-9; CDR3: CASSSRTVGEQYF
V: TRBV2; CDR3: CASSEGGLISPLHF
V: TRBV5-4; CDR3: CASSFLDRGLEWNTIYF
V: TRBV19; CDR3: CASTGQFTTDTQYF
V: TRBV9; CDR3: CASSPSGNEQYF
V: TRBV5-6; CDR3: CASSLALWGQGVNEQYF
V: TRBV30; CDR3: CAWSVFVPGNYGYTF
V: TRBV18; CDR3: CASSPPGYQETQYF
V: TRBV19; CDR3: CASSARTGAGRETQYF
V: TRBV27; CDR3: CASSLPPNRGSHEQYF
V: TRBV7-9; CDR3: CSSSQTSGIGSYNEQFF
V: TRBV11-1; CDR3: CASRPTTGELFF
V: TRBV2; CDR3: CASSLRDSPLHF
V: TRBV6-1; CDR3: CASSDSENTEAFF
V: TRBV10-2; CDR3: CASTRQGRQETQYF
V: TRBV4-1; CDR3: CASSPIQGTYGYTF
V: TRBV7-9; CDR3: CASSLKGHTEQYF
V: TRBV7-2; CDR3: CASSLSTGYQETQYF
V: TRBV19; CDR3: CASVPQDINTEAFF
V: TRBV10-3; CDR3: CAISEYRETEQYF
V: TRBV19; CDR3: CASSPFTGSSYNEQFF